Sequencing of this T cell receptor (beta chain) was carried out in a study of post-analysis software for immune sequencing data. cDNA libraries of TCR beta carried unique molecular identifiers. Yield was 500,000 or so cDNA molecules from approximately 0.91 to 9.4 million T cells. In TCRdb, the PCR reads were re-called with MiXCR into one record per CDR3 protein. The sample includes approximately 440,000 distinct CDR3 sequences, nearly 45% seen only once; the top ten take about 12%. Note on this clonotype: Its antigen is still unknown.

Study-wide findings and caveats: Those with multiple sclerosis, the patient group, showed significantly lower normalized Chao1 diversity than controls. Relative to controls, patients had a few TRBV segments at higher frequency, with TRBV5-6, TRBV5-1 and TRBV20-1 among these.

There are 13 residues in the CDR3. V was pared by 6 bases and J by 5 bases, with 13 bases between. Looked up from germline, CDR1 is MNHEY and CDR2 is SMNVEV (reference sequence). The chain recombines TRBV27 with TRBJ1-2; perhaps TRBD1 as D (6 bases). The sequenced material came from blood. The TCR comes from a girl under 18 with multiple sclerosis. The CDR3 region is CASRRGARYGYTF. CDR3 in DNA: TGTGCCAGCAGAAGGGGGGCGCGATATGGCTACACCTTC.